This T cell receptor beta chain was observed in a study of T cells after yellow fever vaccination. Template switching by 5'RACE produced TCR cDNA, adding a universal primer site and UMIs. TCRdb called the 5' RACE reads again in MiXCR, with one record for every CDR3 protein. The repertoire holds approximately 250,000 distinct CDR3 sequences, with about 3.5% as singletons. Ten or more counts support this clonotype. Antigen unknown. CDR1 and CDR2 (germline): SGDLS, YYNGEE. Trimming took 4 bases from V and 0 from J; bases not matched to a gene: 3. The CDR3 runs 16 residues. Broader study findings: Primary-vaccination clones mostly resurfaced post-booster (less than 98% CD4, approximately 89% CD8). The secondary response was weaker but peaked faster, day 5 versus 15. FACS-sorted repertoires could harbor abundant contaminating bulk-population clonotypes.

V is TRBV9 and J is TRBJ2-3, with 12 bases identical to TRBD2. Specimen: PBMCs, collected 15 days after the yellow fever booster vaccination. The receptor's source is a man aged 18 to 29 who received the YFV17D yellow fever vaccine. Here the CDR3 reads CASSTSGGTSTDTQYF. The CDR3 region has the DNA TGTGCCAGCAGCACTAGCGGGGGGACTAGCACAGATACGCAGTATTTT.